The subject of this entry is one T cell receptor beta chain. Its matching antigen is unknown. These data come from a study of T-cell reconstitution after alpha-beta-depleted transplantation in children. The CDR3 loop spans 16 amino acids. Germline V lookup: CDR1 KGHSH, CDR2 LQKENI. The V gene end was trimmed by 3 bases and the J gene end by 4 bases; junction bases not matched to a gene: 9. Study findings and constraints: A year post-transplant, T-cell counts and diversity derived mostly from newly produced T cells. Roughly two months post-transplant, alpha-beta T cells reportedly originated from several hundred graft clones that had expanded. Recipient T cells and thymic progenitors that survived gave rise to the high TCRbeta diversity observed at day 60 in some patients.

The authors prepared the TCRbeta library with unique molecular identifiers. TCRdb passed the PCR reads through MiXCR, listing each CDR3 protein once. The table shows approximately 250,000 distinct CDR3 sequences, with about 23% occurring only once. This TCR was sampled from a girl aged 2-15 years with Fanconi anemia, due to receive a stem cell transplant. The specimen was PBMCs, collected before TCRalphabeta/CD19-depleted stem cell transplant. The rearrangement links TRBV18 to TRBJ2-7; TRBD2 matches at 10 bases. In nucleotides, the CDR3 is TGTGCCAGCTCACCTCTGCTAGCGGGGGAATCATACGAGCAGTACTTC. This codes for CASSPLLAGESYEQYF.